This T cell receptor beta chain was sequenced during a study of T-cell memory formation after mild COVID-19 (dated by TCRdb to 2020 to 2023). Context from the whole study: TCR sequence clusters from the two donors were largely donor specific. Longitudinal TCRalpha and TCRbeta repertoire sequencing tracked T-cell clones expanding and contracting after mild COVID-19 in a couple of donors. The cohort was made up of two young adult volunteers, one female and one male, who were previously healthy.

The sequencer listed for this sample is Illumina NovaSeq 6000. Using 5'RACE with constant-segment primers, TCRalpha and TCRbeta cDNA libraries were constructed, with sample barcodes and unique molecular identifiers added in the process. RNA was extracted from every sample with Trizol reagent. Libraries were amplified in two PCR steps, with a second sample barcode and Illumina TruSeq adapters added in the second step. The libraries were sequenced on an Illumina NovaSeq using 2 x 150 bp paired-end reads. Turning to the authors' computational methods: Reads were demultiplexed and collapsed into UMI-guided consensus sequences with migec v1.2.7. Using mixcr v2.1.11, UMI consensuses were aligned to TRA and TRB V and J templates and then assembled into clonotypes. Clonotypes were classified as expanded or contracted when called significant by both edgeR and NoisET, with noise models trained on biological replicates. For edgeR calls, the cutoffs were a false discovery rate-adjusted p below 0.01 and a log2 fold-change threshold of 1. PCA with hierarchical clustering of max-normalized trajectories of the 1000 most abundant clonotypes was used as exploratory dynamics analysis. Separately sequenced CD4+ and CD8+ repertoires were used to assign a CD4 or CD8 phenotype to each responding clone. TCRdb reanalyzed the raw reads on its own, using fastp at Q25 for trimming and MiXCR for clone calling, and kept in-frame beta chains. Rows merge per CDR3 protein into single entries with the most common DNA and genes. TCRdb's processing, not the authors', yielded these V and J calls. Here the sample has roughly 400,000 distinct CDR3 sequences; under 20% occur a single time. The ten most abundant clones make up 20% to 25% of the sample.

CDR1 SQVTM and CDR2 ANQGSEA are derived from the germline V gene. CDR3 length: 14 amino acids, cysteine to phenylalanine. Only the CDR3 part of the read is kept: 42 bases, read in frame from the first base. Between the V and J ends, shortened by 0 bases and 5 bases respectively, the junction contains 13 bases. Ficoll-Paque density gradient centrifugation was used to isolate PBMCs. Points the paper makes about the study in general: The second-wave clones that peaked on day 37 were not confirmed to be SARS-CoV-2 specific. From day 15 to 85, contracting clones showed balanced CD4/CD8 phenotypes, whereas a second wave of clones that expanded from day 15 to 37 leaned towards CD4+. The study covered only a couple of mild cases, and larger cohorts including severe cases with pre-infection samples were considered necessary. Contracting CD4+ clones appeared mostly in the CM and EM memory subsets, whereas CD8+ clones were enriched in EMRA. The detection of some responding clones in pre-infection memory suggests that pre-existing cross-reactive memory T cells joined the SARS-CoV-2 response.

In the case of this clonotype: Its antigen target is currently unknown. Base qualities are not at hand, and no much larger clone is one base apart.

The sample taken for sequencing was PBMCs or a T cell subset sorted from them (not recorded which). This clonotype was obtained from a man aged 18 to 30 who had mild COVID-19 (a few samples of this study predate the infection). The sample titles of this study are shuffled in the database, so cell type and time point are left out; the donor was told from shared clones. The V and J genes are TRBV29-1 and TRBJ1-1; the D gene assignment is ambiguous. CDR3 sequence: CSVEEERPGTEAFF. The nucleotide sequence is given as TGCAGCGTTGAAGAGGAGAGGCCTGGAACTGAAGCTTTCTTT.